A single sample is the source of the 29 T cell receptor beta chains below, sequenced in a study of T cell repertoires in cytomegalovirus infection. TCRdb reprocessed the reads with MiXCR, giving one entry per CDR3 protein. In the table there are some 220,000 distinct CDR3 sequences, 30% to 45% of which are singletons. For these TCRs, the target antigens are not known. This material consisted of CD8+ T cells from cultured PBMCs, taken from culture after CMV antigen stimulation. These receptors were collected from a human donor in good health (CMV status not recorded). Some clones in this sample may be carry-over from other donors' samples.

A few counts support this clonotype. The chain carries TRBV24-1 and TRBJ2-3; D is possibly TRBD1 (6 bases). CDR3 length: 20 amino acids. Germline CDR1 is KGHDR and CDR2 is SFDVKD. V lost 4 bases and J lost 0, with 25 bases in between. The CDR3 nucleotides are TGTGCCACCAGTGAGTCCGGGACACTAACGACACAGGAGAGCACAGATACGCAGTATTTT. Translating it yields CATSESGTLTTQESTDTQYF.

This clonotype was picked up a small number of times. The chain links TRBV7-8 to TRBJ2-5; a possible D gene is TRBD2 (6 bases). V lost 4 bases, J lost 5 bases, and 17 bases lay in between. CDR1 SGHVS and CDR2 FQNEAQ come from the germline V gene. The CDR3 is made up of 15 amino acids. The CDR3 coding sequence is TGTGCCAGCAGCTCACCCGTGTCCCGGGGGGAGACCCAGTACTTC. This codes for CASSSPVSRGETQYF.

The table lists this clonotype with a few counts. The rearrangement uses TRBV27 and TRBJ1-1; a possible D gene is TRBD1 (5 bases). CDR1 MNHEY and CDR2 SMNVEV come from the germline V gene (reference sequence). Deletions cut 6 bases from V and 0 bases from J, with 14 bases between. CDR3 size: 15 residues. CDR3 in DNA: TGTGCCAGCAGAACCGGACAATACATGAACACTGAAGCTTTCTTT. This encodes CASRTGQYMNTEAFF.

This clonotype has a handful of counts. The chain carries TRBV6-1 and TRBJ2-5; D ambiguous. This CDR3 is built from 13 residues. V lost 6 bases and J 4 bases, leaving 12 bases between the germline ends. CDR1 is MNHNS and CDR2 is SASEGT in the germline V gene. The CDR3 region is CASSSPGSETQYF. The CDR3, as DNA: TGTGCCAGCAGCTCCCCGGGTTCAGAGACCCAGTACTTC.

V and J are TRBV6-8 and TRBJ2-5; D might be TRBD2 (6 bases). Germline V lookup: CDR1 MNHGY, CDR2 SAAAGT. Trimming took 6 bases from V and 1 from J, leaving 9 bases between them. The CDR3 runs to 13 residues. CDR3 protein: CASRWDFQETQYF. CDR3 in DNA: TGTGCCAGCAGATGGGACTTCCAAGAGACCCAGTACTTC.

This chain joins TRBV9 and TRBJ1-5; TRBD1 aligns across 10 bases. The CDR3 totals 14 residues. The V gene's germline CDR1 is SGDLS and CDR2 YYNGEE. V gave up 3 bases and J gave up 7 bases; unmatched junction bases: 4. This CDR3 reads CASSARDRGQPQHF. For the CDR3, the DNA is TGTGCCAGCAGCGCCAGGGACAGGGGACAGCCCCAGCATTTT.

The table lists this clonotype with a few counts. The chain has TRBV14 and TRBJ2-5; D ambiguous. CDR3 length: 15 residues. The V end lost 0 bases, the J end lost 1 base, and 9 bases lay between the germline ends. CDR1 is SGHDN and CDR2 is FVKESK in the germline V gene. The CDR3 loop reads CASSQEPGLQETQYF. The CDR3 DNA is TGTGCCAGCAGCCAAGAACCGGGCCTCCAAGAGACCCAGTACTTC. Full variable domain (missing parts from reference TRBV14 and TRBJ2-5): EAGVTQFPSHSVIEKGQTVTLRCDPISGHDNLYWYRRVMGKEIKFLLHFVKESKQDESGMPNNRFLAERTGGTYSTLKVQPAELEDSGVYFCASSQEPGLQETQYFGPGTRLLVL.

In this sample, this clonotype turned up once. This chain links TRBV11-2 with TRBJ2-7; D perhaps matches TRBD2 (5 bases). V was clipped by 5 bases and J by 0 bases, with 14 bases between them. The CDR3 consists of 15 residues. Germline-derived CDR1 and CDR2 are SGHAT and FQNNGV. CDR3 sequence reads: CASSPLSGNSYEQYF. CDR3 bases: TGTGCCAGCAGCCCCTTATCCGGGAACTCCTACGAGCAGTACTTC.

This clonotype was found a few times. The chain recombines TRBV7-9 with TRBJ2-7; the D gene could be TRBD1 or TRBD2 (5 bases each). The CDR3 runs to 13 residues. Between the trimmed V and J ends, which lost 4 bases and 3 bases, there was a span of 10 bases. Germline loops: CDR1 SEHNR, CDR2 FQNEAQ (reference sequence). In nucleotides, the CDR3 is TGTGCCAGCAGCTCCGGGACGGACTACGAGCAGTACTTC. Protein sequence: CASSSGTDYEQYF.

This clonotype occurred many times. This sequence joins TRBV7-2 and TRBJ2-5; TRBD2 agrees at 9 bases. V lost 4 bases and J lost 5; bases outside the gene matches: 17. The CDR3 sequence is 18 residues long. The germline gives CDR1 SGHTA, CDR2 FQGNSA. For the CDR3, the DNA is TGTGCCAGCAGCTCCCCTGGGTATGGCGGGAGGGGCGGGGAGACCCAGTACTTC. Encoded protein: CASSSPGYGGRGGETQYF.

The chain links TRBV9 to TRBJ2-7; tentative D call: TRBD2 (5 bases). V dropped 2 bases and J dropped 3 bases, with 9 bases sitting between them. This CDR3 is 13 amino acids long. Looked up from germline, CDR1 is SGDLS and CDR2 is YYNGEE. Here the CDR3 reads CASSVASNYEQYF. As DNA, the CDR3 is TGTGCCAGCAGCGTCGCTAGCAACTACGAGCAGTACTTC.

Only a few counts were recorded for this clonotype. This rearrangement joins TRBV6-2 or TRBV6-3 to TRBJ2-1; perhaps TRBD2 as D (5 bases). Germline V CDR1 and CDR2: MNHEY, SVGEGT. CDR3 length: 12 amino acids. V dropped 8 bases and J dropped 5 bases, with 10 bases sitting between them. The CDR3 here is CASPEGNNEQFF. CDR3 coding DNA: TGTGCCAGCCCAGAGGGCAACAATGAGCAGTTCTTC.

V usage is TRBV7-3 and J usage is TRBJ2-2, with 7 nucleotides matching TRBD2. The CDR3 runs 11 residues. CDR1 and CDR2 from the germline V gene are SGHTA and FQGTGA. Losses at the gene ends were 11 bases for V and 3 bases for J; bases not matched to a gene: 0. The CDR3 DNA is TGTGCCCGGGAGGACACCGGGGAGCTGTTTTTT. This translates into CAREDTGELFF.

This chain joins TRBV27 and TRBJ1-2; D gene uncertain. Trimming left V 5 bases short and J 3 bases short, with 10 bases between. The CDR3 has 13 amino acids. Per the germline V gene, CDR1 is MNHEY and CDR2 is SMNVEV (reference sequence). CDR3 amino acids: CASSPQSYYGYTF. The DNA for the CDR3 is TGTGCCAGCAGTCCACAGTCCTACTATGGCTACACCTTC.

The chain employs TRBV7-6 and TRBJ2-6; D not resolved. V dropped 1 base and J dropped 2 bases, with 12 bases sitting between them. This CDR3 contains 17 residues. CDR1 SGHVS and CDR2 FNYEAQ come from the germline V gene. CDR3 in DNA: TGTGCCAGCAGCTTAGGTTCAGTGGCCGCTGGGGCCAACGTCCTGACTTTC. This codes for CASSLGSVAAGANVLTF.

This clonotype was counted a few times. The chain carries TRBV12-3 or TRBV12-4 and TRBJ1-1; 8 bases match TRBD1. The CDR3 spans 15 residues. The trim removed 4 bases at V and 3 bases at J, leaving 7 bases unmatched. This CDR3 reads CASSSRTGLDTEAFF. The DNA of the CDR3 is TGTGCCAGCAGTTCCCGGACAGGGTTGGACACTGAAGCTTTCTTT.

The chain is built from TRBV7-2 and TRBJ1-1, with 10 bases fitting TRBD1. CDR1 SGHTA and CDR2 FQGNSA come from the germline V gene. V lost 1 base and J lost 7; bases outside the gene matches: 18. The CDR3 runs to 19 residues. The DNA for the CDR3 is TGTGCCAGCAGCTTAGTCCCCGCCATAGGGACAGGGGAACTATTTGAAGCTTTCTTT. Protein product: CASSLVPAIGTGELFEAFF. The whole variable domain, filled in from reference TRBV7-2 and TRBJ1-1, reads GAGVSQSPSNKVTEKGKDVELRCDPISGHTALYWYRQSLGQGLEFLIYFQGNSAPDKSGLPSDRFSAERTGGSVSTLTIQRTQQEDSAVYLCASSLVPAIGTGELFEAFFGQGTRLTVV.

The genes are TRBV6-1 and TRBJ2-2; D gene unclear. Germline loops: CDR1 MNHNS, CDR2 SASEGT. The CDR3 runs to 14 residues. The V end lost 6 bases, the J end lost 5 bases, and 13 bases lay between the germline ends. CDR3 protein: CASRELTLTGELFF. The CDR3 DNA follows: TGTGCCAGCAGGGAACTAACTCTGACCGGGGAGCTGTTTTTT.

This clonotype has just a few counts. The rearrangement joins TRBV11-2 to TRBJ2-6, with 7 bases matching TRBD1. The V segment lost 6 bases and the J segment 0 bases; nucleotides outside the gene matches: 8. There are 17 residues in the CDR3. Germline V gene sequence: CDR1 SGHAT, CDR2 FQNNGV. CDR3 sequence: CASRYRGRDSGANVLTF. Here the CDR3 DNA reads TGTGCCAGCAGATACAGGGGAAGGGACTCTGGGGCCAACGTCCTGACTTTC.

V gene TRBV7-9 combines with J gene TRBJ2-1, with D tentatively TRBD2 (5 bases). This CDR3 is built from 13 residues. The V gene lost 4 bases and the J gene lost 8 bases, with 12 bases spanning the gap. Germline CDR1 and CDR2: SEHNR and FQNEAQ (reference sequence). The CDR3 bases are TGTGCCAGCAGCTCCATGGCGGGCCATGAGCAGTTCTTC. It encodes CASSSMAGHEQFF.

This clonotype was detected only a few times. V gene TRBV12-3 or TRBV12-4 combines with J gene TRBJ1-3; 7 bases agree with TRBD1. Trimming removed 4 bases from V and 14 bases from J; junction bases left unmatched: 14. CDR3 length equals 14 residues. CDR3 coding DNA: TGTGCCAGCAGTTCCTCCGGGACAGACTTACTCCTATATTTT. Its translation: CASSSSGTDLLLYF.

A few counts support this clonotype. The chain recombines TRBV20-1 with TRBJ1-1; D gene unclear. This CDR3 has 15 residues. The V end was cut by 2 bases, the J end by 0 bases, with 13 bases between. Germline V gene lookup returns CDR1 DFQATT and CDR2 SNEGSKA (reference sequence). CDR3 nucleotides: TGCAGTGCTAGATCTTCGACGTATATGAACACTGAAGCTTTCTTT. Translating gives CSARSSTYMNTEAFF.

This clonotype appeared once. The chain's CDR3 is CSAATPAQERIAKNIQYF. The CDR3 DNA sequence: TGCAGTGCCGCCACTCCGGCCCAGGAGCGAATAGCCAAAAACATTCAGTACTTC. The chain is built from TRBV20-1 and TRBJ2-4; the D is unclear. Germline V lookup: CDR1 DFQATT, CDR2 SNEGSKA (reference sequence). Trimming cost V 6 bases and J 0 bases, with 24 bases left between them. CDR3 length equals 18 residues.

This clonotype was recorded at least ten times. V and J are TRBV7-2 and TRBJ2-7, with 11 bases identical to TRBD2. Germline CDR1 and CDR2: SGHTA and FQGNSA. The CDR3 runs to 15 residues. V lost 6 bases to trimming and J lost 3 bases; unmatched junction nucleotides: 7. The CDR3 coding sequence is TGTGCCAGCAGGTTGGGACTAGCGGAGGGCTACGAGCAGTACTTC. It encodes CASRLGLAEGYEQYF.

V is TRBV7-6 and J is TRBJ2-2; 8 bases are shared with TRBD2. The CDR3 spans 15 residues. CDR1 and CDR2 (germline): SGHVS, FNYEAQ. Losses at the gene ends were 4 bases for V and 4 bases for J; bases not matched to a gene: 5. DNA for the CDR3: TGTGCCAGCAGCTCATCGGGGGGGAGCACCGGGGAGCTGTTTTTT. Its protein is CASSSSGGSTGELFF.

This sequence joins TRBV7-9 and TRBJ2-1; 9 bases map to TRBD2. V was pared by 2 bases and J by 3 bases, with 2 bases of the junction left unmatched. CDR1 is SEHNR, CDR2 FQNEAQ, per germline (reference sequence). The CDR3 has 15 amino acids. The CDR3 DNA reads TGTGCCAGCAGCTTACAGCGGGGGGTCTACAATGAGCAGTTCTTC. As protein: CASSLQRGVYNEQFF. The full variable domain, its missing parts supplied by reference TRBV7-9 and TRBJ2-1, is DTGVSQNPRHKITKRGQNVTFRCDPISEHNRLYWYRQTLGQGPEFLTYFQNEAQLEKSRLLSDRFSAERPKGSFSTLEIQRTEQGDSAMYLCASSLQRGVYNEQFFGPGTRLTVL.

V usage is TRBV4-1 and J usage is TRBJ2-2, with TRBD1 as a possible D gene (5 bases). Germline V lookup: CDR1 MGHRA, CDR2 YSYEKL. The CDR3 totals 15 residues. Between the trimmed V and J ends, which lost 0 bases and 6 bases, there was a span of 11 bases. The CDR3 reads CASSQDSQGSGELFF. The DNA for the CDR3 is TGCGCCAGCAGCCAAGATTCTCAGGGTTCCGGGGAGCTGTTTTTT.

This clonotype occurred a few times. J is TRBJ1-1 and V is TRBV7-9; TRBD1 is a possible D gene (6 bases). The germline V and J ends were trimmed by 4 bases and 12 bases, with 21 bases remaining between them. The CDR3 spans 14 residues. Per the germline V gene, CDR1 is SEHNR and CDR2 is FQNEAQ (reference sequence). The CDR3 reads CASSSPGGGEGSFF. DNA for the CDR3: TGTGCCAGCAGCTCCCCAGGAGGGGGAGAGGGGTCTTTCTTT.

The chain joins TRBV28 to TRBJ2-2; TRBD2 matches at 9 bases. The CDR3 length is 16 residues. Per the germline V gene, CDR1 is MDHEN and CDR2 is SYDVKM. V was clipped by 6 bases and J by 0 bases; unmatched bases: 5. The CDR3 loop is CASSRGLASNTGELFF. The CDR3 nucleotides read TGTGCCAGCAGCCGCGGACTAGCGTCGAACACCGGGGAGCTGTTTTTT.